This TCR beta chain was obtained from a study of OX40 agonist ivuxolimab in advanced cancers. Study summary: Given to patients was ivuxolimab, an agonistic anti-OX40 (CD134) antibody. Study-level results: Relative to CD4+, CD8+ T cells held more expanded clones on average. At doses 0.1 to 3.0 mg/kg, CD4+ and CD8+ clones expanded. The study did not work out the antigen specificity of the expanded peripheral T cells.

Profiled with immunoSEQ multiplex PCR; TCRdb holds only in-frame clones, not every one. The data show tens of thousands of clones, 92% seen once. The CDR3 is 14 amino acids. The germline V gene encodes CDR1 SGHNT and CDR2 YENEEA. V lost 1 base and J 5 bases, leaving 9 bases between the germline ends. About this clone itself: Its specificity is unknown.

The rearrangement joins TRBV11-3 to TRBJ2-1, with D perhaps matching TRBD1 (6 bases). This sample comprised CD4+ or CD8+ T cells sorted from blood, obtained in a trial of the OX40 agonist ivuxolimab. The receptor was derived from an adult with an advanced solid tumor such as melanoma, head and neck, liver or kidney cancer. CDR3 protein: CASSLARTDNEQFF. The CDR3 DNA follows: TGTGCCAGCAGCTTAGCGCGGACAGACAATGAGCAGTTCTTC.